This record covers a single TCR beta chain. CDR1 is LGHDT and CDR2 is YNNKEL in the germline V gene (reference sequence). The ends lost 0 bases at V and 5 bases at J; junction bases unmatched: 9. This CDR3 is 17 amino acids long. These data belong to a study of blood T cell repertoires in COVID-19. On the study more broadly: From T cells, B-cell-depleted T cells, or PBMCs came the material, which was cDNA or gDNA.

The study recruited people aged roughly 18 to 89 years across approximately 25 US areas. Profiling relied on immunoSEQ multiplex PCR, and the TCRdb table lists in-frame clones only, not all of them. The data show about 400,000 clones, about 90% seen once. The sequence was collected from a woman in her twenties or thirties who had recovered from COVID-19. This sequence joins TRBV3-1 (or the pseudogene TRBV3-2) and TRBJ1-1; 10 bases agree with TRBD1. The sample comprised PBMCs or T cells enriched from blood (not recorded which). CDR3 in DNA: TGTGCCAGCAGCCAAGAAGGAGGGACAGGGGTATGGACTGAAGCTTTCTTT. The encoded protein is CASSQEGGTGVWTEAFF.